A single sample gave rise to the 10 T cell receptor beta chains below, sequenced in a study of T-cell reconstitution after alpha-beta-depleted transplantation in children. A TCRbeta library incorporating unique molecular identifiers was prepared. TCRdb fed the PCR reads into MiXCR, producing one record per CDR3 protein. The profile shows about a million distinct CDR3 sequences, about 29% of them singletons. Sequenced material: PBMCs, mostly from graft donor cells, taken 360 days after TCRalphabeta/CD19-depleted stem cell transplant. All receptors come from a boy younger than two who had a stem cell transplant for SCID, so the T cells may come from the graft donor.

This chain uses TRBV20-1 with TRBJ1-4; D remains unclear. CDR1 DFQATT and CDR2 SNEGSKA come from the germline V gene (reference sequence). There are 13 residues in the CDR3. The ends were cut back, 3 bases at V and 3 bases at J, with 8 bases in the middle. The CDR3 is CSARSGSNEKLFF. CDR3 sequence (DNA): TGCAGTGCTAGGTCGGGGTCTAATGAAAAACTGTTTTTT.

This clonotype was recorded a few times. V usage is TRBV4-1 and J usage is TRBJ1-5; no clear D gene. CDR3 size: 13 residues. Deletions cut 0 bases from V and 7 bases from J, with 7 bases between. Per germline, CDR1 MGHRA and CDR2 YSYEKL. The CDR3 is CASSQDGRQPQHF. CDR3 DNA sequence: TGCGCCAGCAGCCAAGATGGACGGCAGCCCCAGCATTTT.

This clonotype was found once. V and J are TRBV2 and TRBJ1-3; no reliable D call. Germline-derived CDR1 and CDR2 are SNHLY and FYNNEI. V dropped 9 bases and J dropped 3 bases, with 9 bases sitting between them. The CDR3 is 12 amino acids. CDR3 nucleotide sequence: TGTGCCAGGAGAGACGGTGGAAACACCATATATTTT. Translated, it gives CARRDGGNTIYF.

DNA for the CDR3: TGTGCCAGCAGCTTATTGCTGGGGGTCCAAGAGACCCAGTACTTC. Its protein is CASSLLLGVQETQYF. This chain links TRBV7-9 with TRBJ2-5; D may match TRBD1 or TRBD2 (5 bases each). V lost 2 bases and J lost 1, with 11 bases in between. CDR3 length equals 15 residues. Germline V gene sequence: CDR1 SEHNR, CDR2 FQNEAQ (reference sequence).

This clonotype was seen a handful of times. CDR3 nucleotides: TGTGCCAGCAGCTTAGTAGCCTTTGGTGGCGAGCAGTACTTC. It encodes CASSLVAFGGEQYF. The chain is built from TRBV7-2 and TRBJ2-7; D is unresolved. CDR1 and CDR2 (germline): SGHTA, FQGNSA. V lost 1 base to trimming and J lost 6 bases, with 13 bases between them. The CDR3 is made up of 14 amino acids.

The rearrangement links TRBV12-3 or TRBV12-4 to TRBJ2-3; D not certain. The length of the CDR3 is 13 residues. V was shortened by 5 bases and J by 6 bases, with 12 bases between the two germline ends. The CDR3 sequence: CASSLSWWDTQYF. DNA for the CDR3: TGTGCCAGCAGTCTCAGCTGGTGGGATACGCAGTATTTT.

This clonotype was detected a few times. This chain connects TRBV6-2 or TRBV6-3 to TRBJ2-7; 7 nucleotides align to TRBD1. V lost 2 bases, J lost 2 bases, and 6 bases stayed unmatched. CDR1 is MNHEY, CDR2 SVGEGT, per germline. The CDR3 spans 15 residues. DNA for the CDR3: TGTGCCAGCAGTTACCCGACAGGGAGCCCCTACGAGCAGTACTTC. Protein product: CASSYPTGSPYEQYF.

This clonotype was observed a handful of times. This chain joins TRBV18 and TRBJ2-1, with 10 bases that match TRBD1. Per the germline V gene, CDR1 is KGHSH and CDR2 is LQKENI. This CDR3 has 15 amino acids. V lost 6 bases to trimming and J lost 8 bases; unmatched junction nucleotides: 10. CDR3: CASSTLGQGYDEQFF. The DNA of the CDR3 is TGTGCCAGCTCCACTCTGGGACAGGGGTACGATGAGCAGTTCTTC.

V and J are TRBV9 and TRBJ2-3; D is perhaps TRBD2 (5 bases). CDR3 length: 18 amino acids. V lost 0 bases, J lost 3 bases, and 20 bases lay in between. Germline lookup yields CDR1 SGDLS and CDR2 YYNGEE. This CDR3 is CASSVATASPRLTDTQYF. Here the CDR3 DNA reads TGTGCCAGCAGCGTAGCAACTGCTAGCCCCCGTTTAACAGATACGCAGTATTTT.

V and J are TRBV6-2 or TRBV6-3 and TRBJ2-7; 7 bases agree with TRBD1. Germline V gene data show CDR1 as MNHEY and CDR2 as SVGEGT. V gave up 11 bases and J gave up 6 bases; unmatched junction bases: 13. The CDR3 extends over 13 amino acids. The CDR3 here is CASRQGTVGEQYF. For the CDR3, the DNA is TGTGCCTCAAGACAGGGAACGGTTGGCGAGCAGTACTTC.